The 16 T cell receptor beta chains in this list originate from one sample, sequenced in a study of blood T cell repertoires in COVID-19. Assay: immunoSEQ multiplex PCR; the TCRdb copy retains only in-frame clones and omits some. The table includes about 46,000 clones, about nine tenths detected once. Sequencing was done on a sample of peripheral blood. The receptors stem from a human donor in a cohort sampled during active COVID-19.

The chain links TRBV4-3 to TRBJ1-3; D is possibly TRBD1 (6 bases). The CDR3 has 16 residues. The germline CDR1 and CDR2 sequences are LGHNA and YSLEER. V lost 0 bases and J lost 2, with 11 bases in between. CDR3 sequence reads: CASSQDQKGAGNTIYF. For the CDR3, the DNA is TGCGCCAGCAGCCAAGATCAGAAGGGGGCTGGAAACACCATATATTTT.

The chain has TRBV7-9 and TRBJ2-2, with 10 bases lining up with TRBD1. The junction had 13 bases not matched to a gene; V was cut back by 5 bases and J by 1 base. The V gene's germline CDR1 is SEHNR and CDR2 FQNEAQ (reference sequence). This CDR3 is built from 19 residues. CDR3 sequence (DNA): TGTGCCAGCAGCCATCCCCCGGGACAGGGGTCAGAGAACACCGGGGAGCTGTTTTTT. Protein: CASSHPPGQGSENTGELFF.

The rearrangement uses TRBV4-1 and TRBJ2-2; 7 bases agree with TRBD2. The V gene's germline CDR1 is MGHRA and CDR2 YSYEKL. The V gene end was trimmed by 4 bases and the J gene end by 2 bases; junction bases not matched to a gene: 1. The CDR3 sequence is 14 residues long. The CDR3, as DNA: TGCGCCAGCAGCCGACTAGCTAACACCGGGGAGCTGTTTTTT. Translated: CASSRLANTGELFF.

The chain combines TRBV5-1 with TRBJ1-1; 9 bases fit TRBD1. V dropped 0 bases and J dropped 1; count of bases not matched to a gene: 1. Per the germline V gene, CDR1 is SGHRS and CDR2 is YFSETQ. The CDR3 spans 15 residues. The DNA for the CDR3 is TGCGCCAGCAGCTTGGGACAGGGGGGGAACACTGAAGCTTTCTTT. This translates into CASSLGQGGNTEAFF.

This chain uses TRBV3-1 (or the pseudogene TRBV3-2) with TRBJ2-2; the D is unclear. The germline V and J ends were trimmed by 2 bases and 4 bases, with 11 bases remaining between them. The length of the CDR3 is 15 residues. Germline V gene lookup returns CDR1 LGHDT and CDR2 YNNKEL (reference sequence). For the CDR3, the DNA is TGTGCCAGCAGCCAACGTAGCTCGGGCACCGGGGAGCTGTTTTTT. Translating gives CASSQRSSGTGELFF.

The chain employs TRBV11-2 and TRBJ2-5; 8 bases fit TRBD1. This CDR3 has 16 amino acids. The V segment lost 4 bases and the J segment 5 bases; nucleotides outside the gene matches: 12. CDR1 is SGHAT, CDR2 FQNNGV, per germline. The CDR3: CASSSAGQGMWETQYF. CDR3 nucleotide sequence: TGTGCCAGCAGCTCCGCTGGACAGGGAATGTGGGAGACCCAGTACTTC.

The chain has TRBV5-4 and TRBJ1-3, with 10 bases identical to TRBD1. The V gene end was trimmed by 3 bases and the J gene end by 0 bases; junction bases not matched to a gene: 3. Germline-derived CDR1 and CDR2 are SGHNT and YYREEE (reference sequence). The CDR3 contains 16 residues. This chain's CDR3 is CASSSGQGRSGNTIYF. In DNA form, the CDR3 reads TGTGCCAGCAGCTCGGGACAGGGGCGCTCTGGAAACACCATATATTTT.

This CDR3 is CASSIRGTGELFF. The CDR3 DNA sequence: TGTGCCAGTAGTATCCGGGGCACCGGGGAGCTGTTTTTT. V is TRBV19 and J is TRBJ2-2, with D possibly matching TRBD2 (5 bases). Germline CDR1 is LNHDA and CDR2 is SQIVND (reference sequence). Trimming left V 3 bases short and J 4 bases short, with 6 bases between. The CDR3 sequence is 13 residues long.

This chain joins TRBV7-9 and TRBJ2-4; TRBD2 is a possible D gene (6 bases). Germline V lookup: CDR1 SEHNR, CDR2 FQNEAQ (reference sequence). Trimming pared 5 bases from V and 2 bases from J, leaving 13 bases between. The CDR3 totals 15 residues. The CDR3 region is CASSPSAGSKNIQYF. CDR3 DNA: TGTGCCAGCAGCCCCTCGGCGGGGTCCAAAAACATTCAGTACTTC.

V gene TRBV3-1 (or the pseudogene TRBV3-2) combines with J gene TRBJ2-7; D is unresolved. V lost 4 bases and J 2 bases, leaving 9 bases between the germline ends. Germline CDR1 LGHDT, CDR2 YNNKEL (reference sequence). The length of the CDR3 is 13 residues. Here the CDR3 DNA reads TGTGCCAGCAGCCGGGCCCCACCCTACGAGCAGTACTTC. It codes for CASSRAPPYEQYF.

The V and J genes are TRBV11-2 and TRBJ2-7; a possible D gene is TRBD2 (5 bases). The length of the CDR3 is 13 residues. V was pared by 5 bases and J by 3 bases, with 11 bases between. Germline assignment: CDR1 SGHAT and CDR2 FQNNGV. CDR3: CASSARRIYEQYF. The DNA of the CDR3 is TGTGCCAGCAGCGCCCGGAGGATCTACGAGCAGTACTTC.

J is TRBJ2-7 and V is TRBV5-1; 8 bases match TRBD2. Losses at the gene ends were 0 bases for V and 3 bases for J; bases not matched to a gene: 5. In germline, CDR1 is SGHRS, CDR2 YFSETQ. The CDR3 is made up of 15 amino acids. The CDR3 loop is CASSLGTSTNYEQYF. The DNA for the CDR3 is TGCGCCAGCAGCTTGGGGACTAGCACTAACTACGAGCAGTACTTC.

The V gene is TRBV4-2, the J gene TRBJ2-1, with 11 bases aligning to TRBD2. The CDR3 totals 20 residues. V lost 0 bases, J lost 4 bases, and 14 bases stayed unmatched. The germline V gene has CDR1 LGHNA and CDR2 YNFKEQ. CDR3 in DNA: TGTGCCAGCAGCCAAGACAAAGGGACTAGCGGCGGATACGTATACAATGAGCAGTTCTTC. As protein: CASSQDKGTSGGYVYNEQFF.

The J gene is TRBJ2-7, the V gene TRBV3-1 (or the pseudogene TRBV3-2), with 7 bases fitting TRBD2. CDR1 and CDR2 (germline): LGHDT, YNNKEL (reference sequence). J lost 2 bases, V lost 1 base, and 5 bases had no gene match. CDR3 length: 15 residues. CDR3 amino acids: CASSQGSGKAYEQYF. In DNA, the CDR3 is TGTGCCAGCAGCCAAGGGAGCGGGAAGGCCTACGAGCAGTACTTC.

The rearrangement uses TRBV6-5 and TRBJ1-5; D is uncertain. Germline assignment: CDR1 MNHEY and CDR2 SVGAGI. V shed 5 bases and J shed 4 bases, with 9 bases lying between them. This CDR3 contains 13 residues. The DNA for the CDR3 is TGTGCCAGCAGTCCCGAGAGGAATCAGCCCCAGCATTTT. Translation gives CASSPERNQPQHF.

V gene TRBV24-1 combines with J gene TRBJ2-5, with D hard to call. The germline CDR1 and CDR2 sequences are KGHDR and SFDVKD. The V gene lost 1 base and the J gene lost 2 bases, with 7 bases spanning the gap. The CDR3 is 14 amino acids. Here the CDR3 DNA reads TGTGCCACCAGTGATTTTACAGATCAAGAGACCCAGTACTTC. This gives the protein CATSDFTDQETQYF.